This TCR beta chain originates from a study of naive and memory T cell subsets. An equimolar mix of two oligonucleotides served as the beta constant-region primer for TRBC1 and TRBC2. One entry per CDR3 protein results from TCRdb running MiXCR on the UMI-ligation and nested PCR reads. The table records roughly 98,000 distinct CDR3 sequences, 7% of them present only once. With regard to this clonotype: Its specificity is unknown.

CDR1 is LGHNA, CDR2 YSLEER, per germline. The CDR3 consists of 15 residues. Germline trimming cut 1 base from V and 2 bases from J; bases unmatched to any gene: 4. Points from the study as a whole: Clonotypes here are unpaired alpha or beta chain sequences. Naive and memory repertoire findings lacked a ground truth for validation.

The TCR originated in a human donor in good health. This rearrangement joins TRBV4-3 to TRBJ2-7; 8 nucleotides line up with TRBD1. The sequencing input was central memory CD4+ T cells from blood. CDR3 sequence (DNA): TGCGCCAGCAGCCAAGCGTCGGGACAGGCCTACGAGCAGTACTTC. Its translation: CASSQASGQAYEQYF.